This TCR beta chain appears in the sequencing data of a study of glioma-infiltrating T cells after dendritic cell vaccination. V dropped 5 bases and J dropped 5 bases, with 19 bases sitting between them. Germline V gene sequence: CDR1 SGHTA, CDR2 FQGNSA. The CDR3 loop spans 15 amino acids. PBMC were collected before vaccination, two weeks after the third vaccination, and at progression. Broader study findings: Survival was not directly related to TCR clonality in these patients. Complete blood and tumor specimen sets were limited to few patients.

Primers: 60 V beta forward and 13 J beta reverse. The table came from immunoSEQ multiplex PCR; TCRdb's copy has only in-frame clones and leaves some out. Of tens of thousands of clones listed, roughly 87% were seen once; the top ten hold over 10%. In its sample, this clone was seen once. The antigen is not known. This clonotype originated in a human donor with glioblastoma. Sample: blood, taken before dendritic cell vaccination. The chain carries TRBV7-2 and TRBJ2-7; a possible D gene is TRBD2 (7 bases). In nucleotides, the CDR3 is TGTGCCAGCAGCCCCCGTGGGGGGGGCCGCGACGAGCAGTACTTC. Protein product: CASSPRGGGRDEQYF.